The 20 T cell receptor beta chains below all came from one sample that was sequenced in a study of molecular identifiers for immune sequencing clone quantification. TCRdb analysed the PCR reads with MiXCR anew, one entry per CDR3 protein. Here the sample spans 300,000 to 400,000 distinct CDR3 sequences, about 22% being singletons. Sample: naive CD8+ T cells from blood, with Jurkat cell RNA spiked in. Regarding subset: FACS-sorted CD8+CD4-CCR7+CD45RA+ naive T cells. The receptors shown here come from a human donor in good health. Some libraries in this study had Jurkat cell RNA spiked in.

This clonotype has a handful of counts. The chain uses TRBV19 and TRBJ2-4; 9 bases are a match to TRBD2. The CDR3 has 15 amino acids. The germline CDR1 and CDR2 sequences are LNHDA and SQIVND (reference sequence). V shed 3 bases and J 6 bases; nucleotides not matched to a gene: 6. The CDR3 reads CASSIFGLATNIQYF. The CDR3, as DNA: TGTGCCAGTAGTATTTTCGGACTAGCGACAAACATTCAGTACTTC.

On this clonotype itself: A read error may be the cause here, since a much bigger clone is one base away. The J gene is TRBJ1-2, the V gene TRBV2, with unresolved D. The length of the CDR3 is 14 residues. Germline CDR1 reads SNHLY; CDR2 reads FYNNEI. CDR3 sequence (DNA): TGTGTCAGCAGTCCTACGACCCTTTCCTATGGCTACACCTTC. Its protein is CVSSPTTLSYGYTF.

This clonotype was detected many times. This chain joins TRBV7-6 and TRBJ2-3; possibly TRBD2 for D (6 bases). Germline values: CDR1 SGHVS, CDR2 FNYEAQ. The CDR3 covers 16 residues. The V end lost 1 base, the J end lost 0 bases, and 11 bases lay between the germline ends. The CDR3 DNA is TGTGCCAGCAGCTTAGTCGTAGCGGAAAGCACAGATACGCAGTATTTT. This sequence encodes CASSLVVAESTDTQYF.

The rearrangement links TRBV12-3 or TRBV12-4 to TRBJ2-3; a weak D match, TRBD2 (7 bases). The CDR3 is 15 residues long. Deletions cut 7 bases from V and 3 bases from J, with 17 bases between. CDR3 sequence reads: CASTLVGGGTDTQYF. The CDR3 DNA reads as TGTGCCAGCACCTTGGTGGGAGGGGGAACAGATACGCAGTATTTT.

Only a few counts were recorded for this clonotype. The chain joins TRBV2 to TRBJ1-1; maybe TRBD1 (6 bases). V lost 5 bases, J lost 0 bases, and 13 bases lay in between. This CDR3 region has 15 residues. Germline V lookup: CDR1 SNHLY, CDR2 FYNNEI. The CDR3 region has the DNA TGTGCCAGCAGTCTACCACAGGGAGTGAACACTGAAGCTTTCTTT. This sequence encodes CASSLPQGVNTEAFF.

Many counts were recorded for this clonotype. The chain recombines TRBV12-3 or TRBV12-4 with TRBJ2-3; no clear D. CDR3 length: 12 residues. V was cut by 6 bases and J by 6 bases, with 10 bases left in between. The CDR3 spells CASSLDADTQYF. The CDR3 DNA sequence: TGTGCCAGCAGCTTGGACGCCGATACGCAGTATTTT.

There are many counts of this clonotype. The chain recombines TRBV11-2 with TRBJ2-3; D may be TRBD1 (5 bases). Per the germline V gene, CDR1 is SGHAT and CDR2 is FQNNGV. V lost 1 base to trimming and J lost 12 bases, with 14 bases between them. This CDR3 has 13 amino acids. For the CDR3, the DNA is TGTGCCAGCAGCTTAGTGTATCAGGGCCTCCAGTATTTT. Its translation: CASSLVYQGLQYF.

The chain combines TRBV4-1 with TRBJ1-5, with D possibly matching TRBD1 (5 bases). V was clipped by 0 bases and J by 7 bases, with 13 bases between them. The germline V gene encodes CDR1 MGHRA and CDR2 YSYEKL. This CDR3 spans 15 amino acids. CDR3 region: CASSQDERGAQPQHF. The CDR3 coding sequence is TGCGCCAGCAGCCAAGATGAAAGGGGCGCGCAGCCCCAGCATTTT.

DNA for the CDR3: TGTGCCAGCAGTTTATCCGGAGGACCATATGGCTACACCTTC. As protein: CASSLSGGPYGYTF. J is TRBJ1-2 and V is TRBV27, with D unresolved. The CDR3 totals 14 residues. Germline loops: CDR1 MNHEY, CDR2 SMNVEV (reference sequence). Trimming left V 0 bases short and J 5 bases short, with 10 bases between.

Note on this clonotype: Germline is not matched at one junction end, which may reflect a read error. The rearrangement joins TRBV5-4 to TRBJ1-1; D gene ambiguous. There are 11 residues in the CDR3. Germline lookup yields CDR1 SGHNT and CDR2 YYREEE (reference sequence). The CDR3 loop is CASSLSTEASF. CDR3 coding DNA: TGTGCCAGCAGCCTCTCCACCGAAGCTTCCTTT.

CDR3 nucleotide sequence: TGTGCCAGTAGTATGGTCACAAATCCTACCGAGCAGTACTTC. Translated: CASSMVTNPTEQYF. V and J are TRBV19 and TRBJ2-7; no clear D gene. Germline V lookup: CDR1 LNHDA, CDR2 SQIVND (reference sequence). V was cut by 3 bases and J by 6 bases, with 15 bases left in between. The CDR3 loop spans 14 amino acids.

This clonotype was observed many times. The chain combines TRBV28 with TRBJ2-3; D might be TRBD2 (6 bases). CDR1 and CDR2 from the germline V gene are MDHEN and SYDVKM. The CDR3 spans 13 residues. The V end was cut by 5 bases, the J end by 4 bases, with 10 bases between. The CDR3 coding sequence is TGTGCCAGCAGTAGGGGACTCGCAGATACGCAGTATTTT. Protein: CASSRGLADTQYF.

This clonotype was seen ten or more times. This chain uses TRBV3-1 with TRBJ2-3; D remains ambiguous. From germline, CDR1 is LGHDT and CDR2 YNNKEL (reference sequence). The length of the CDR3 is 14 residues. V dropped 0 bases and J dropped 4 bases, with 8 bases sitting between them. The CDR3 nucleotides read TGTGCCAGCAGCCAAGAGGTAGCTGCAGATACGCAGTATTTT. It codes for CASSQEVAADTQYF.

With regard to this clonotype: Given a much more abundant clone one base away, this may be a read error. The rearrangement uses TRBV7-9 and TRBJ1-1; the D is unclear. Germline CDR1 and CDR2: SEHNR and FQNEAQ (reference sequence). V shed 5 bases and J shed 4 bases, with 11 bases lying between them. The CDR3 is 13 residues long. CDR3 nucleotides: TGTGCCAGCAGCCCCGAGGGCCTCACTGAAGCTTTCTTT. Translating it yields CASSPEGLTEAFF.

This chain connects TRBV30 to TRBJ2-1; 8 bases are shared with TRBD1. The germline gives CDR1 GTSNPN, CDR2 SVGIG (reference sequence). The ends lost 2 bases at V and 1 base at J; junction bases unmatched: 4. The CDR3 is made up of 15 amino acids. The CDR3 reads CAWSSWTGSYNEQFF. CDR3 bases: TGTGCCTGGAGTTCCTGGACAGGGTCCTACAATGAGCAGTTCTTC.

Of note for this clonotype: This clone may be a read error of a much larger clone one base away. This chain joins TRBV7-9 and TRBJ1-1; the match to TRBD1 covers 8 bases. This CDR3 is built from 14 residues. The junction had 6 bases not matched to a gene; V was cut back by 3 bases and J by 6 bases. Germline CDR1 and CDR2: SEHNR and FQNEAQ (reference sequence). The CDR3 nucleotides read TGTGCCAGCAGCTTTTTGTCAGGGGGCGCTGAAGCTTTCTTT. It encodes CASSFLSGGAEAFF.

This clonotype was seen a handful of times. The V gene is TRBV6-6, the J gene TRBJ2-7, with 9 bases matching TRBD1. Germline CDR1 MNHNY, CDR2 SVGAGI (reference sequence). This CDR3 has 15 residues. Losses at the gene ends were 2 bases for V and 3 bases for J; bases not matched to a gene: 5. DNA of the CDR3: TGTGCCAGCAGTTACAGGGACAGGGTTTACTACGAGCAGTACTTC. Translating it yields CASSYRDRVYYEQYF.

Turning to this clonotype: Germline is not matched at one junction end, which may reflect a read error. The chain is built from TRBV20-1 and TRBJ2-7, with D uncertain. This CDR3 comprises 13 residues. CDR1 is DFQATT and CDR2 is SNEGSKA in the germline V gene (reference sequence). CDR3 nucleotides: TGCGGTGCTAGAGATCTGTCTGGGTACGAGCAGTACTTC. Residues: CGARDLSGYEQYF.

Of note for this clonotype: A much bigger clone sits one base away, suggesting this may be a read error. The rearrangement links TRBV19 to TRBJ1-5; D may be TRBD1 (6 bases). The CDR3 contains 18 residues. V was trimmed by 8 bases and J by 3 bases, leaving 26 bases between them. Germline V lookup: CDR1 LNHDA, CDR2 SQIVND (reference sequence). CDR3 residues: CASGTYREISTVNQPQHF. For the CDR3, the DNA is TGTGCCAGTGGTACCTACAGGGAAATTAGCACTGTCAATCAGCCCCAGCATTTT. Supplemented by reference TRBV19 and TRBJ1-5, the full variable domain reads DGGITQSPKYLFRKEGQNVTLSCEQNLNHDAMYWYRQDPGQGLRLIYYSQIVNDFQKGDIAEGYSVSREKKESFPLTVTSAQKNPTAFYLCASGTYREISTVNQPQHFGDGTRLSIL.

V and J are TRBV6-2 or TRBV6-3 and TRBJ1-6; no clear D. The V gene lost 6 bases and the J gene lost 7 bases, with 7 bases spanning the gap. Germline V gene lookup returns CDR1 MNHEY and CDR2 SVGEGT. The CDR3 runs to 12 residues. The CDR3 sequence is CASRRANSPLHF. CDR3 nucleotide sequence: TGTGCCAGCAGGAGGGCGAATTCACCCCTCCACTTT.